This TCR beta chain was identified in a study of blood T cell repertoires in COVID-19. Looking at the study overall: Acute and convalescent COVID-19 samples came from the United States, Italy and Spain.

CDR1 is LNHNV and CDR2 is YYDKDF in the germline V gene (reference sequence). Trimming removed 4 bases from V and 4 bases from J, with 16 bases in between. This CDR3 comprises 15 residues. The authors' processing: Reference gene primer amplification in the assay estimated nucleated cell counts. Repertoires were generated with immunoSEQ multiplex PCR, while TCRdb's copy carries only in-frame clones and drops some. That table furnishes V, J and clone size, whereas the DNA furnished D and trimming. The data hold 250,000 to 350,000 clones, with around 84% observed a single time. V is TRBV15 and J is TRBJ1-1, with D tentatively TRBD1 (6 bases). Sample: peripheral blood. This receptor was obtained from a human donor with COVID-19, enrolled during active disease. The donor label of this sample is uncertain. CDR3 amino acids: CATSTNPVRGTEAFF. Written as DNA, the CDR3 is TGTGCCACCAGCACTAATCCGGTCAGGGGCACTGAAGCTTTCTTT. The full variable domain, rest sourced from reference TRBV15 and TRBJ1-1, is DAMVIQNPRYQVTQFGKPVTLSCSQTLNHNVMYWYQQKSSQAPKLLFHYYDKDFNNEADTPDNFQSRRPNTSFCFLDIRSPGLGDTAMYLCATSTNPVRGTEAFFGQGTRLTVV.